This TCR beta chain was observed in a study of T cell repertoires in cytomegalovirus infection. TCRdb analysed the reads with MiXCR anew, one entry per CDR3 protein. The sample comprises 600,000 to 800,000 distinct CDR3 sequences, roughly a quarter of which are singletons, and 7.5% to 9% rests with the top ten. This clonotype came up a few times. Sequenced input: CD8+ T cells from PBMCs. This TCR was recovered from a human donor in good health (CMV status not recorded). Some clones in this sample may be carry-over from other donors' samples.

The CDR3 bases are TGCAGTGCTAGCCGGGACAGGGCTTCGGGGGTAGCAATAGAGACCCAGTACTTC. The encoded protein is CSASRDRASGVAIETQYF. This rearrangement joins TRBV20-1 to TRBJ2-5, with 9 bases fitting TRBD1. CDR1 and CDR2 from the germline V gene are DFQATT and SNEGSKA (reference sequence). The ends lost 3 bases at V and 4 bases at J; junction bases unmatched: 18. There are 18 residues in the CDR3.